A single sample is the source of the 23 T cell receptor beta chains below, sequenced in a study of shared clonotypes between healthy human individuals. TCRdb's copy holds only in-frame clones and misses some; the assay was immunoSEQ multiplex PCR. This table holds approximately 1.1 million clones, 75% to 85% found once. Sample: memory CD4+ T cells from PBMCs. The subset is: CD45RA-negative fraction. These receptors came from a man aged 18 to 30 in good health. Some clones in this sample may be carry-over from other donors' samples.

This clone was detected ten times or more. The chain is built from TRBV18 and TRBJ1-4; no definite D call. V lost 2 bases and J 10 bases, leaving 14 bases between the germline ends. Germline CDR1 KGHSH, CDR2 LQKENI. The CDR3 has 14 residues. DNA of the CDR3: TGTGCCAGCTCACCAGCCGGATCAGACCGAAAACTGTTTTTT. It encodes CASSPAGSDRKLFF.

The chain links TRBV7-8 to TRBJ2-2; possibly TRBD2 for D (5 bases). The CDR3 is 15 residues long. V was trimmed by 4 bases and J by 5 bases, leaving 14 bases between them. From germline, CDR1 is SGHVS and CDR2 FQNEAQ. CDR3 loop: CASSSGLSKTGELFF. The CDR3 DNA reads TGTGCCAGCAGCTCCGGACTTAGTAAAACCGGGGAGCTGTTTTTT.

The chain combines TRBV10-3 with TRBJ2-2; D not certain. The ends were cut back, 7 bases at V and 6 bases at J, with 0 bases in the middle. The CDR3 consists of 9 residues. Looked up from germline, CDR1 is ENHRY and CDR2 is SYGVKD. CDR3 in amino acids: CAITGELFF. The CDR3 DNA is TGTGCCATCACCGGGGAGCTGTTTTTT.

The rearrangement links TRBV6-1 to TRBJ1-2; 7 bases map to TRBD1. Germline trimming cut 5 bases from V and 0 bases from J; bases unmatched to any gene: 3. The CDR3 loop spans 14 amino acids. Germline CDR1 and CDR2: MNHNS and SASEGT. This CDR3 is CASSSGGTNYGYTF. The CDR3 nucleotides are TGTGCCAGCAGTTCAGGGGGTACTAACTATGGCTACACCTTC.

The V and J genes are TRBV30 and TRBJ2-1; D is possibly TRBD2 (7 bases). This CDR3 is built from 15 residues. The V gene's germline CDR1 is GTSNPN and CDR2 SVGIG (reference sequence). V dropped 2 bases and J dropped 9 bases, with 20 bases sitting between them. CDR3 protein: CAWSSSGGWVVEQFF. The CDR3 DNA follows: TGTGCCTGGAGTTCCTCGGGGGGCTGGGTGGTTGAGCAGTTCTTC.

The J gene is TRBJ2-7, the V gene TRBV7-6, with D perhaps given as TRBD1 or TRBD2 (5 bases each). Trimming pared 6 bases from V and 6 bases from J, leaving 18 bases between. The V gene's germline CDR1 is SGHVS and CDR2 FNYEAQ. CDR3 length: 14 residues. CDR3 loop: CASSPGSSRGEQYF. Here the CDR3 DNA reads TGTGCCAGCAGTCCTGGGAGCTCTAGGGGCGAGCAGTACTTC.

The chain recombines TRBV10-2 with TRBJ2-3, with 10 bases lining up with TRBD1. The V gene end was trimmed by 3 bases and the J gene end by 5 bases; junction bases not matched to a gene: 5. Looked up from germline, CDR1 is WSHSY and CDR2 is SAAADI. The CDR3 has 15 residues. The CDR3 spells CASSDRGQGRDTQYF. The CDR3 DNA is TGCGCCAGCAGTGATCGGGGACAGGGGAGAGATACGCAGTATTTT.

The chain is built from TRBV7-9 and TRBJ2-5; D might be TRBD2 (6 bases). The CDR3 contains 13 residues. Germline assignment: CDR1 SEHNR and CDR2 FQNEAQ (reference sequence). V shed 4 bases and J shed 7 bases, with 13 bases lying between them. In DNA, the CDR3 is TGTGCCAGCAGCTCCGCGGCGGAGGGGACCCAGTACTTC. It specifies CASSSAAEGTQYF. Full variable domain (remainder filled in from reference TRBV7-9 and TRBJ2-5): DTGVSQNPRHKITKRGQNVTFRCDPISEHNRLYWYRQTLGQGPEFLTYFQNEAQLEKSRLLSDRFSAERPKGSFSTLEIQRTEQGDSAMYLCASSSAAEGTQYFGPGTRLLVL.

This chain joins TRBV7-3 and TRBJ2-3, with 8 positions matching TRBD2. The CDR3 extends over 16 amino acids. Germline CDR1 reads SGHTA; CDR2 reads FQGTGA. The ends lost 6 bases at V and 0 bases at J; junction bases unmatched: 8. The CDR3 DNA follows: TGTGCCAGCAGTCCTAGACTAGCGAAAAGCACAGATACGCAGTATTTT. Translated, it gives CASSPRLAKSTDTQYF.

This sequence joins TRBV6-1 and TRBJ2-5, with D perhaps TRBD1 (6 bases). The closer fit of TRBJ2-7 to the DNA end suggests the J call may be wrong. Germline loops: CDR1 MNHNS, CDR2 SASEGT. The CDR3 totals 13 residues. The CDR3 reads CASRQGARNEQYF. The CDR3 coding sequence is TGTGCCAGCAGACAGGGCGCAAGGAACGAGCAGTACTTC.

V usage is TRBV11-2 and J usage is TRBJ2-3; D could derive from TRBD1 or TRBD2 (6 bases each). The V and J ends lost 4 bases and 0 bases respectively, with 23 bases between them. The germline gives CDR1 SGHAT, CDR2 FQNNGV. The CDR3 is made up of 19 amino acids. The CDR3 bases are TGTGCCAGCAGCTCCCGGTTCACAACGGGGGCGCCAAGCACAGATACGCAGTATTTT. It is translated as CASSSRFTTGAPSTDTQYF.

The J gene is TRBJ2-3, the V gene TRBV4-3; no clear D. This CDR3 region has 13 residues. Looked up from germline, CDR1 is LGHNA and CDR2 is YSLEER. The germline V and J ends were trimmed by 4 bases and 2 bases, with 7 bases remaining between them. The CDR3 loop is CASSLLATDTQYF. The DNA for the CDR3 is TGCGCCAGCAGCCTATTAGCCACAGATACGCAGTATTTT.

The chain carries TRBV18 and TRBJ1-1; D call uncertain. With 4 bases removed from V and 1 base from J, the gap between germline ends came to 7 bases. The CDR3 has 13 residues. Germline V gene sequence: CDR1 KGHSH, CDR2 LQKENI. The CDR3 DNA is TGTGCCAGCTCACAACAGTCGAACACTGAAGCTTTCTTT. It specifies CASSQQSNTEAFF.

The V and J genes are TRBV9 and TRBJ2-7; the D gene is possibly TRBD1 (5 bases). The germline V gene has CDR1 SGDLS and CDR2 YYNGEE. CDR3 length: 13 residues. V was trimmed by 0 bases and J by 3 bases, leaving 7 bases between them. The CDR3 DNA reads as TGTGCCAGCAGCGTAGATAGGGGCTACGAGCAGTACTTC. Its translation: CASSVDRGYEQYF.

The CDR3 DNA is TGCAGCGTTGAATCTCAGGGTGGTACAGGCTACACCTTC. Protein: CSVESQGGTGYTF. This chain links TRBV29-1 with TRBJ1-2, with a weak D call TRBD1 (5 bases). The V gene's germline CDR1 is SQVTM and CDR2 ANQGSEA. Trimming took 2 bases from V and 8 from J, leaving 15 bases between them. The length of the CDR3 is 13 residues.

The genes are TRBV5-1 and TRBJ1-2, with D unresolved. The CDR3 is made up of 13 amino acids. Germline loops: CDR1 SGHRS, CDR2 YFSETQ. Trimming pared 0 bases from V and 4 bases from J, leaving 7 bases between. The CDR3 sequence is CASSLAAAYGYTF. The CDR3 coding sequence is TGCGCCAGCAGCTTGGCCGCAGCCTATGGCTACACCTTC.

The gene calls are TRBV15 and TRBJ2-3; 11 bases line up with TRBD2. V lost 0 bases, J lost 0 bases, and 5 bases stayed unmatched. Germline values: CDR1 LNHNV, CDR2 YYDKDF (reference sequence). This CDR3 has 18 residues. CDR3 nucleotides: TGTGCCACCAGCAGAGATAAGACTAGCGGGGCCAGCACAGATACGCAGTATTTT. Translated: CATSRDKTSGASTDTQYF.

The chain has TRBV6-1 and TRBJ1-3; D is unresolved. The CDR3 consists of 15 residues. V lost 8 bases, J lost 3 bases, and 17 bases lay in between. Germline lookup yields CDR1 MNHNS and CDR2 SASEGT. The CDR3 loop reads CASPRSGAGGNTIYF. The DNA of the CDR3 is TGTGCCAGCCCACGGAGCGGAGCAGGTGGAAACACCATATATTTT.

This sequence joins TRBV10-3 and TRBJ1-1; D remains unclear. Germline CDR1 and CDR2: ENHRY and SYGVKD. Trimming took 4 bases from V and 5 from J, leaving 14 bases between them. The CDR3 covers 14 residues. The CDR3: CAISVRRRETEAFF. The DNA for the CDR3 is TGTGCCATCAGTGTTCGACGAAGGGAGACTGAAGCTTTCTTT.

V usage is TRBV12-5 and J usage is TRBJ1-5, with D tentatively TRBD1 (5 bases). Germline V lookup: CDR1 LGHNT, CDR2 FRNRAP. Trimming took off 0 bases at V and 0 bases at J, with 21 bases between the two ends. CDR3 size: 20 residues. The CDR3 loop reads CASGLVAPNRSPYSNQPQHF. In DNA, the CDR3 is TGTGCTAGTGGTTTGGTAGCCCCTAACAGGAGCCCCTATAGCAATCAGCCCCAGCATTTT.

V usage is TRBV30 and J usage is TRBJ2-3, with 9 bases lining up with TRBD2. Germline V gives CDR1 GTSNPN, CDR2 SVGIG (reference sequence). This CDR3 has 15 residues. After removal of 5 bases from V and 1 base from J, the junction contained 7 bases not matched to a gene. CDR3 residues: CAWASGTGGTDTQYF. CDR3 sequence (DNA): TGTGCCTGGGCTAGCGGGACTGGGGGCACAGATACGCAGTATTTT.

The chain has TRBV4-2 and TRBJ2-3; 10 nucleotides line up with TRBD1. J was trimmed by 5 bases and V by 3 bases; bases with no gene match: 8. The V gene's germline CDR1 is LGHNA and CDR2 YNFKEQ. CDR3 length: 16 residues. The chain's CDR3 is CASSQGGTGVRDTQYF. In DNA, the CDR3 is TGTGCCAGCAGCCAGGGCGGGACAGGGGTCAGAGATACGCAGTATTTT.

CDR3 region: CAISGSGSYNEQFF. The CDR3 nucleotides are TGTGCCATCAGTGGTAGCGGATCCTACAATGAGCAGTTCTTC. The genes are TRBV10-3 and TRBJ2-1, with D possibly being TRBD2 (6 bases). The CDR3 totals 14 residues. Trimming took 4 bases from V and 1 from J, leaving 8 bases between them. Germline lookup yields CDR1 ENHRY and CDR2 SYGVKD.